This T cell receptor beta chain was recovered during a study of T cell responses to AZD1222 COVID-19 vaccine. Study conclusions and caveats: Seropositive at baseline were only six AZD1222 recipients. Increased Spike-specific TCR breadth and depth were observed after two AZD1222 doses.

Germline V gene sequence: CDR1 KGHSH, CDR2 LQKENI. This CDR3 contains 16 residues. Trimming cost V 1 base and J 1 base, with 13 bases left between them. Generated by immunoSEQ multiplex PCR, the TCRdb table keeps only in-frame clones and is missing some. The sample contains about 180,000 clones, 85% to 90% of which appear only once. A note on this clone: Antigen specificity is unknown.

The J gene is TRBJ1-1, the V gene TRBV18; D is uncertain. The receptor's source is an adult in good health. Source: peripheral blood, taken on day 0 of AZD1222 vaccination. CDR3 region: CASSPLSVLSNTEAFF. CDR3 in DNA: TGTGCCAGCTCACCACTTTCGGTGCTTTCGAACACTGAAGCTTTCTTT.